These T cell receptor beta chains were read from a single sample in a study of blood T cell repertoires in COVID-19. Assay: immunoSEQ multiplex PCR; the TCRdb copy retains only in-frame clones and omits some. Among some 170,000 clones listed, roughly 90% were seen once. The specimen sequenced was PBMCs or T cells enriched from blood (not recorded which). The receptors were gathered from a human donor with acute COVID-19. The donor label of this sample is uncertain. The CDR3 runs from the conserved cysteine through the conserved F or W. A D gene is named only where the DNA matches it firmly. Clone size, where shown, is once, few, many, or a class for clones that have expanded.

abundance,v_gene,d_gene,j_gene,CDR3nt,CDR3aa
NA,TRBV7-8,NA,TRBJ1-3,TGTGCCAGCAGCCTCCAGTTGGGAAACACCATATATTTT,CASSLQLGNTIYF
NA,TRBV4-1,TRBD1,TRBJ1-2,TGCGCCAGCAGCCAGGCGGGGACAGGGGACGGCTACACCTTC,CASSQAGTGDGYTF
NA,TRBV5-8,NA,TRBJ2-3,TGTGCCAGCAGCTTGGAAGGAGGTGCGGTTTCTACCACAGATACGCAGTATTTT,CASSLEGGAVSTTDTQYF
NA,TRBV7-9,TRBD1,TRBJ1-3,TGTGCCAGCAGCACCGACAGGGCTGGAAACACCATATATTTT,CASSTDRAGNTIYF
NA,TRBV6-5,NA,TRBJ2-4,TGTGCCAGCAGTCACCGGGGCATTCAGTACTTC,CASSHRGIQYF
NA,TRBV4-2,TRBD2,TRBJ2-3,TGTGCCAGCAGCCAAGATATAGCGGGTACTAGCACAGATACGCAGTATTTT,CASSQDIAGTSTDTQYF
NA,TRBV19,NA,TRBJ2-1,TGTGCCAGCCAAGTTCTATTTGGAGGGGACAATGAGCAGTTCTTC,CASQVLFGGDNEQFF
NA,TRBV25-1,TRBD1,TRBJ1-5,TGTGCCAGCAGTGACTCCGAACAGGGGGCTAATCAGCCCCAGCATTTT,CASSDSEQGANQPQHF
NA,TRBV5-5,NA,TRBJ2-7,TGTGCCAGCAGCCCCATCGGTTCCTACGAGCAGTACTTC,CASSPIGSYEQYF
NA,TRBV3-1/TRBV3-2,TRBD1,TRBJ2-7,TGTGCCAGCAGCCAAGACAACAGGGGCTACGAGCAGTACTTC,CASSQDNRGYEQYF
few,TRBV30,TRBD2,TRBJ2-3,TGTGCCTGGCAACTAGCGGGGGGGCGGCATTTT,CAWQLAGGRHF
NA,TRBV18,NA,TRBJ1-3,TGTGCCAGCTCAGCTTTCTTGACAGGCGACTCTGGAAACACCATATATTTT,CASSAFLTGDSGNTIYF
once,TRBV7-9,TRBD1,TRBJ2-2,TGTGCCAGCAGCCCATATCGACAGGGATGGACCGGGGAGCTGTTTTTT,CASSPYRQGWTGELFF
NA,TRBV19,TRBD1,TRBJ2-2,TGTGCCAGTAGTATTGGGACAGCGAACACCGGGGAGCTGTTTTTT,CASSIGTANTGELFF
NA,TRBV5-1,NA,TRBJ1-4,TGCGCCAGCAGCCCCCTAGGGGGTTCTAATGAAAAACTGTTTTTT,CASSPLGGSNEKLFF
NA,TRBV6-5,TRBD1,TRBJ2-3,TGTGCCAGCAGTTACACGCACAGGGGAGCAGATACGCAGTATTTT,CASSYTHRGADTQYF
NA,TRBV14,NA,TRBJ2-1,TGTGCCAGCAGCCAAGGTAGCAGCAGACTCAATGAGCAGTTCTTC,CASSQGSSRLNEQFF
NA,TRBV3-1/TRBV3-2,NA,TRBJ1-5,TGTGCCAGCAGCCAAGTATTGGGTCAGGTATGCAATCAGCCCCAGCATTTT,CASSQVLGQVCNQPQHF
NA,TRBV12-5,NA,TRBJ1-1,TGTGCTAGTGGTTTAGTCTTACAGGGCAATAACATGAACACTGAAGCTTTCTTT,CASGLVLQGNNMNTEAFF
NA,TRBV24-1,TRBD1,TRBJ2-3,TGTGCCACCGGGCTGGGGACAGCTACAGATACGCAGTATTTT,CATGLGTATDTQYF
NA,TRBV6-2/TRBV6-3,TRBD1,TRBJ1-1,TGTGCCAGCAGTTGGGGACAGGGGGGGGGCACTGAAGCTTTCTTT,CASSWGQGGGTEAFF
NA,TRBV20-1,TRBD2,TRBJ2-5,TGCAGTGCTAGTGCGGGGGAACTCCAAGAGACCCAGTACTTC,CSASAGELQETQYF